The 13 T cell receptor beta chains listed next were all sequenced from one sample in a study of T cells in Graves' hyperthyroidism and ophthalmopathy. Authors of the study amplified TCR beta CDR3 regions from RNA transcripts. The HTBI set primed first-round TCR CDR3 RT-PCR. Via MiXCR, TCRdb re-called the multiplex PCR reads, giving one row per CDR3 protein. Altogether 460,000 or so distinct CDR3 sequences are present, under 15% being singletons, with the ten largest covering 15% to 20%. Sequenced: blood. The receptors were sampled from a woman aged 18-29 years with Graves' hyperthyroidism.

The CDR3 spells CSVKSTDTQYF. The CDR3 nucleotides are TGCAGTGTAAAAAGCACAGATACGCAGTATTTT. This chain connects TRBV20-1 to TRBJ2-3; D unclear. The ends were cut back, 7 bases at V and 0 bases at J, with 5 bases in the middle. The germline CDR1 and CDR2 sequences are DFQATT and SNEGSKA (reference sequence). The CDR3 consists of 11 residues.

This clonotype was counted at least ten times. The chain couples TRBV4-1 to TRBJ1-2; a possible D gene is TRBD1 (5 bases). Germline V gives CDR1 MGHRA, CDR2 YSYEKL. The CDR3 sequence is 15 residues long. Trimming removed 0 bases at V and 8 bases at J, with 16 bases between. CDR3 sequence: CASSQDGAGWQGYTF. Written as DNA, the CDR3 is TGCGCCAGCAGCCAAGATGGGGCAGGGTGGCAGGGCTACACCTTC.

This clonotype was found a few times. The gene calls are TRBV3-1 and TRBJ2-1, with 10 bases lining up with TRBD2. There are 14 residues in the CDR3. In germline, CDR1 is LGHDT, CDR2 YNNKEL (reference sequence). V was clipped by 0 bases and J by 15 bases; unmatched bases: 8. CDR3 residues: CASSQEPSGSLRFF. For the CDR3, the DNA is TGTGCCAGCAGCCAAGAACCTAGCGGGAGTTTAAGGTTCTTC.

This clonotype was seen ten or more times. The chain recombines TRBV20-1 with TRBJ2-1; TRBD2 matches at 12 bases. Germline CDR1 reads DFQATT; CDR2 reads SNEGSKA (reference sequence). J gave up 8 bases and V 6 bases, and 11 bases lay outside the gene matches. CDR3 length equals 15 residues. The CDR3 DNA is TGCAGTGCCCCGGACACTAGCGGGAGGTGGGATGAGCAGTTCTTC. Protein sequence: CSAPDTSGRWDEQFF.

This clonotype was seen at least ten times. This chain links TRBV11-3 with TRBJ2-2; no clear D gene. This CDR3 contains 12 residues. V lost 5 bases and J lost 5, with 6 bases in between. Germline loops: CDR1 SGHNT, CDR2 YENEEA. The DNA for the CDR3 is TGTGCCAGCAGCGGAGAAACCGGGGAGCTGTTTTTT. This gives the protein CASSGETGELFF.

This clonotype was counted only a few times. V gene TRBV7-8 combines with J gene TRBJ2-2; 8 positions agree with TRBD1. The V gene's germline CDR1 is SGHVS and CDR2 FQNEAQ. Unmatched junction bases numbered 3, after V lost 5 bases and J lost 1 base. The CDR3 length is 15 residues. CDR3: CASSAGQVNTGELFF. The CDR3 bases are TGTGCCAGCAGCGCGGGACAGGTGAACACCGGGGAGCTGTTTTTT.

This clonotype was seen at least ten times. V gene TRBV11-2 combines with J gene TRBJ2-2; maybe TRBD2 (6 bases). The CDR3 length is 16 residues. Germline-derived CDR1 and CDR2 are SGHAT and FQNNGV. Trimming shortened V by 3 bases and J by 2 bases, and 13 bases separated the two germline ends. CDR3 in amino acids: CASSFIGLPNTGELFF. The CDR3 DNA follows: TGTGCCAGCAGCTTCATTGGACTACCTAACACCGGGGAGCTGTTTTTT.

This clonotype was counted a single time. The chain joins TRBV19 to TRBJ2-1; possibly TRBD1 or TRBD2 for D (5 bases each). Germline loops: CDR1 LNHDA, CDR2 SQIVND (reference sequence). V lost 8 bases to trimming and J lost 1 base, with 18 bases between them. CDR3 length: 16 residues. The CDR3 sequence is CASGDLGTGSYNEQFF. The DNA of the CDR3 is TGTGCCAGTGGTGACCTCGGGACGGGGTCCTACAATGAGCAGTTCTTC.

This clonotype has a count of ten or more. V gene TRBV7-9 combines with J gene TRBJ2-1, with TRBD2 matching 8 bases. The CDR3 extends over 14 amino acids. Trimming removed 7 bases from V and 9 bases from J; junction bases left unmatched: 11. From germline, CDR1 is SEHNR and CDR2 FQNEAQ (reference sequence). CDR3 nucleotide sequence: TGTGCCAGCAACCCCGGGACTAGGGGCAGTGAGCAGTTCTTC. It codes for CASNPGTRGSEQFF. The full variable domain, with the rest looked up from reference TRBV7-9 and TRBJ2-1, is DTGVSQNPRHKITKRGQNVTFRCDPISEHNRLYWYRQTLGQGPEFLTYFQNEAQLEKSRLLSDRFSAERPKGSFSTLEIQRTEQGDSAMYLCASNPGTRGSEQFFGPGTRLTVL.

The chain has TRBV10-3 and TRBJ2-7; D is unresolved. Germline V lookup: CDR1 ENHRY, CDR2 SYGVKD. The CDR3 is made up of 15 amino acids. V was trimmed by 0 bases and J by 1 base, leaving 10 bases between them. CDR3 sequence reads: CAISESPLGSYEQYV. The CDR3 DNA reads TGTGCCATCAGTGAGTCCCCTCTAGGGTCCTACGAGCAGTACGTC.

The rearrangement joins TRBV6-1 to TRBJ1-5, with D possibly being TRBD1 (6 bases). The CDR3 consists of 14 residues. Germline loops: CDR1 MNHNS, CDR2 SASEGT. V shed 6 bases and J shed 7 bases, with 16 bases lying between them. In DNA, the CDR3 is TGTGCCAGCAGATCCCCAGGGGCCCGACAGCCCCAGCATTTT. Its protein product is CASRSPGARQPQHF.

This clonotype was seen a few times. V usage is TRBV28 and J usage is TRBJ2-1; D may match TRBD1 or TRBD2 (5 bases each). Germline values: CDR1 MDHEN, CDR2 SYDVKM. This CDR3 region has 17 residues. Between the trimmed V and J ends, which lost 4 bases and 6 bases, there was a span of 22 bases. In DNA form, the CDR3 reads TGTGCCAGCAGTTCCCCCCGTGGGGGTAGACCCGTCAATGAGCAGTTCTTC. Its translation: CASSSPRGGRPVNEQFF.

The V gene is TRBV9, the J gene TRBJ1-1; the match to TRBD1 covers 7 bases. CDR3 length equals 16 residues. Unmatched junction bases numbered 7, after V lost 2 bases and J lost 0 bases. Germline loops: CDR1 SGDLS, CDR2 YYNGEE. In DNA, the CDR3 is TGTGCCAGCAGCGTTTCAGGGGGTTCGATGAACACTGAAGCTTTCTTT. This codes for CASSVSGGSMNTEAFF.